This T cell receptor beta chain appears in the sequencing data of a study of blood T cell repertoires in COVID-19. This table comes from immunoSEQ multiplex PCR, and its TCRdb copy is limited to in-frame clones, with some not included. The sample contains under 200,000 clones, roughly 91% of which appear only once. The CDR3 contains 17 residues. Trimming removed 1 base at V and 3 bases at J, with 13 bases between. The V gene's germline CDR1 is LGHDT and CDR2 YNNKEL (reference sequence). The V call is TRBV3-1 (or the pseudogene TRBV3-2), the J call TRBJ1-6; D remains ambiguous. Input material: peripheral blood. The clonotype comes from a man aged 18 to 29 with acute or convalescent COVID-19. The CDR3 protein is CASSQVKGRVYNSPLHF. The DNA for the CDR3 is TGTGCCAGCAGCCAAGTTAAAGGGAGGGTCTATAATTCACCCCTCCACTTT.